This paragraph reports one T cell receptor (beta chain). This sample is drawn from a study of T cell changes during pregnancy in multiple sclerosis. Using immunoSEQ multiplex PCR, the repertoire was profiled, and TCRdb retains in-frame clones only, with some absent. The sample gives approximately 71,000 clones, 90% to 95% of which show up once; approximately 1.1% is in the top ten. Germline V gene data show CDR1 as MNHEY and CDR2 as SVGAGI. V lost 0 bases to trimming and J lost 0 bases, with 12 bases between them. This CDR3 comprises 16 residues. The V and J genes are TRBV6-5 and TRBJ2-7; a weak D match, TRBD2 (5 bases). The sequences come from peripheral blood, collected in the third trimester of pregnancy. The origin of this receptor is a female donor with multiple sclerosis, enrolled in a pregnancy study. CDR3 sequence: CASSYSIPSSSYEQYF. Written as DNA, the CDR3 is TGTGCCAGCAGTTACTCGATCCCTAGCTCCTCCTACGAGCAGTACTTC.